The 16 T cell receptor beta chains listed next were all sequenced from one sample in a study of blood T cell repertoires in COVID-19. Generated by immunoSEQ multiplex PCR, the TCRdb table keeps only in-frame clones and is missing some. The sample contains tens of thousands of clones, about four fifths of which appear only once. Sequences were obtained from peripheral blood. These receptors were collected from a man older than 75 with acute or convalescent COVID-19.

The chain joins TRBV27 to TRBJ1-1; D may be TRBD1 (5 bases). Germline CDR1 MNHEY, CDR2 SMNVEV (reference sequence). Trimming pared 3 bases from V and 4 bases from J, leaving 15 bases between. CDR3 size: 15 residues. In DNA form, the CDR3 reads TGTGCCAGCAGTTTTCGTCAGGGCTTTGGCACTGAAGCTTTCTTT. Protein: CASSFRQGFGTEAFF.

The chain uses TRBV9 and TRBJ1-3; tentatively, D is TRBD1 (6 bases). The V end was cut by 6 bases, the J end by 4 bases, with 26 bases between. The CDR3 contains 18 residues. The V gene's germline CDR1 is SGDLS and CDR2 YYNGEE. CDR3 residues: CASTRSLIGGTRGNTIYF. Here the CDR3 DNA reads TGTGCCAGCACTCGGTCGCTTATAGGGGGTACAAGAGGAAACACCATATATTTT. Based on the CDR3 plus reference TRBV9 and TRBJ1-3, the full variable domain is DSGVTQTPKHLITATGQRVTLRCSPRSGDLSVYWYQQSLDQGLQFLIQYYNGEERAKGNILERFSAQQFPDLHSELNLSSLELGDSALYFCASTRSLIGGTRGNTIYFGEGSWLTVV.

V gene TRBV7-9 combines with J gene TRBJ2-3; weak D call: TRBD1 (6 bases). This CDR3 region has 19 residues. Germline V gives CDR1 SEHNR, CDR2 FQNEAQ (reference sequence). V was shortened by 0 bases and J by 0 bases, with 19 bases between the two germline ends. The DNA of the CDR3 is TGTGCCAGCAGCTTAGCCCGATTGTTGGGGGCCCCGAGCACAGATACGCAGTATTTT. The encoded protein is CASSLARLLGAPSTDTQYF.

In this sample, this clone turned up many times. V is TRBV7-2 and J is TRBJ2-7; D might be TRBD1 (6 bases). The CDR3 has 13 residues. Germline values: CDR1 SGHTA, CDR2 FQGNSA. Trimming removed 2 bases at V and 5 bases at J, with 10 bases between. CDR3 DNA: TGTGCCAGCAGCTTAAGGGGGTCCAACGAGCAGTACTTC. This encodes CASSLRGSNEQYF.

The chain has TRBV29-1 and TRBJ1-2; 9 bases align to TRBD1. Germline-derived CDR1 and CDR2 are SQVTM and ANQGSEA. The CDR3 is 15 residues long. V was clipped by 6 bases and J by 0 bases; unmatched bases: 8. The chain's CDR3 is CSVGPGTGSNYGYTF. DNA of the CDR3: TGCAGCGTCGGACCCGGGACAGGGTCTAACTATGGCTACACCTTC.

The gene calls are TRBV9 and TRBJ2-3, with a tentative D call TRBD2 (6 bases). The CDR3 runs to 16 residues. Trimming took 2 bases from V and 0 from J, leaving 13 bases between them. The V gene's germline CDR1 is SGDLS and CDR2 YYNGEE. The CDR3, as DNA: TGTGCCAGCAGCGTCGGCGGGGACGAGAGCACAGATACGCAGTATTTT. It translates to CASSVGGDESTDTQYF.

This clone was detected a few times. V usage is TRBV7-2 and J usage is TRBJ2-5, with D perhaps TRBD2 (5 bases). V was pared by 3 bases and J by 2 bases, with 13 bases between. Germline V gene sequence: CDR1 SGHTA, CDR2 FQGNSA. The CDR3 totals 15 residues. The CDR3 DNA sequence: TGTGCCAGCAGCTTTTGGCCGGGAATTCAAGAGACCCAGTACTTC. The encoded protein is CASSFWPGIQETQYF.

V is TRBV5-1 and J is TRBJ1-2; 8 positions agree with TRBD1. Germline V CDR1 and CDR2: SGHRS, YFSETQ. Trimming cost V 0 bases and J 8 bases; bases outside gene matches: 3. CDR3 length: 13 residues. The CDR3 bases are TGCGCCAGCAGCTTGGCAGGGGGCGGAGGCTACACCTTC. Translating gives CASSLAGGGGYTF.

The J gene is TRBJ1-1, the V gene TRBV5-1; D not certain. This CDR3 contains 14 residues. Trimming left V 1 base short and J 0 bases short, with 7 bases between. Germline values: CDR1 SGHRS, CDR2 YFSETQ. The CDR3 reads CASSLQDMNTEAFF. The CDR3 DNA sequence: TGCGCCAGCAGCTTGCAGGATATGAACACTGAAGCTTTCTTT.

V and J are TRBV18 and TRBJ2-4, with 8 nucleotides matching TRBD2. V shed 2 bases, J shed 0 bases, and the junction held 12 bases outside the gene matches. The CDR3 is made up of 19 amino acids. Germline V CDR1 and CDR2: KGHSH, LQKENI. For the CDR3, the DNA is TGTGCCAGCTCACCAACTACGGGGGGGATAACCCTAGCCAAAAACATTCAGTACTTC. This encodes CASSPTTGGITLAKNIQYF. Together with reference TRBV18 and TRBJ2-4, the CDR3 gives the full variable domain: NAGVMQNPRHLVRRRGQEARLRCSPMKGHSHVYWYRQLPEEGLKFMVYLQKENIIDESGMPKERFSAEFPKEGPSILRIQQVVRGDSAAYFCASSPTTGGITLAKNIQYFGAGTRLSVL.

This clone was observed a few times. V and J are TRBV30 and TRBJ1-2, with 10 nucleotides matching TRBD1. Germline-derived CDR1 and CDR2 are GTSNPN and SVGIG (reference sequence). V was pared by 4 bases and J by 4 bases, with 6 bases of the junction left unmatched. CDR3 length: 14 residues. The CDR3: CAWKSDRGFYGYTF. In nucleotides, the CDR3 is TGTGCCTGGAAATCGGACAGGGGGTTCTATGGCTACACCTTC.

The CDR3 region has the DNA TGTGCCAGCAGCTCCTACGGCCCCGGGACTAGCGGTATTCAGTACTTC. Translated: CASSSYGPGTSGIQYF. The chain uses TRBV14 and TRBJ2-4, with TRBD2 identical over 11 bases. The CDR3 is 16 amino acids. Germline assignment: CDR1 SGHDN and CDR2 FVKESK. Trimming at V came to 5 bases and at J to 10 bases, leaving 13 bases not matched to a gene. Together with reference TRBV14 and TRBJ2-4, the CDR3 gives the full variable domain: EAGVTQFPSHSVIEKGQTVTLRCDPISGHDNLYWYRRVMGKEIKFLLHFVKESKQDESGMPNNRFLAERTGGTYSTLKVQPAELEDSGVYFCASSSYGPGTSGIQYFGAGTRLSVL.

This clone was counted a few times. The chain uses TRBV5-1 and TRBJ2-1; TRBD1 matches at 9 bases. The CDR3 loop spans 14 amino acids. Germline V CDR1 and CDR2: SGHRS, YFSETQ. Trimming cost V 7 bases and J 7 bases; bases outside gene matches: 9. The CDR3 region is CASATGGLGNEQFF. DNA of the CDR3: TGCGCCAGCGCAACAGGGGGCTTAGGAAATGAGCAGTTCTTC.

The rearrangement joins TRBV30 to TRBJ1-3; 7 bases fit TRBD1. The germline CDR1 and CDR2 sequences are GTSNPN and SVGIG (reference sequence). Losses at the gene ends were 2 bases for V and 1 base for J; bases not matched to a gene: 2. This CDR3 is built from 14 residues. CDR3 in DNA: TGTGCCTGGAGTAGGGGGCGGTCTGGAAACACCATATATTTT. The encoded protein is CAWSRGRSGNTIYF.

The chain joins TRBV7-2 to TRBJ2-3; TRBD1 aligns across 9 bases. The CDR3 length is 14 residues. V gave up 1 base and J gave up 5 bases; unmatched junction bases: 1. The germline V gene encodes CDR1 SGHTA and CDR2 FQGNSA. This CDR3 is CASSLDRGLDTQYF. The CDR3 nucleotides read TGTGCCAGCAGCTTAGACAGGGGGCTAGATACGCAGTATTTT. Using reference TRBV7-2 and TRBJ2-3 for the parts outside the CDR3, the full variable domain is GAGVSQSPSNKVTEKGKDVELRCDPISGHTALYWYRQSLGQGLEFLIYFQGNSAPDKSGLPSDRFSAERTGGSVSTLTIQRTQQEDSAVYLCASSLDRGLDTQYFGPGTRLTVL.

This clone is a singleton in its sample. CDR3 in amino acids: CASSLARGFNTEAFF. The CDR3 nucleotides read TGTGCCAGCAGCTTAGCGCGGGGTTTCAACACTGAAGCTTTCTTT. The chain employs TRBV7-8 and TRBJ1-1; no clear D. The CDR3 consists of 15 residues. V was clipped by 0 bases and J by 2 bases, with 10 bases between them. Germline-derived CDR1 and CDR2 are SGHVS and FQNEAQ.